This TCR beta chain was observed in a study of blood T cell repertoires in COVID-19. Study-level background: From T cells, B-cell-depleted T cells, or PBMCs came the material, which was cDNA or gDNA.

Germline CDR1 MDHEN, CDR2 SYDVKM. The CDR3 consists of 14 residues. V was shortened by 6 bases and J by 6 bases, with 15 bases between the two germline ends. In the authors' methods: It was from reference gene primer amplification that nucleated cell counts were estimated. Measured with immunoSEQ multiplex PCR; TCRdb has only the in-frame clones, and not every one. The V and J calls and clone size are taken from that table; D and trimming were inferred from the DNA. The sample includes about 140,000 clones, 60% to 80% seen only once; the top ten take roughly 9.8%. J is TRBJ1-5 and V is TRBV28, with D maybe TRBD1 (6 bases). Specimen: peripheral blood. This receptor was taken from a man aged 55 to 70 who had recovered from COVID-19. The CDR3 nucleotides read TGTGCCAGCAGCCCAACTACAGGGCTTCAGCCCCAGCATTTT. Residues: CASSPTTGLQPQHF.